The entry below gives a single TCR beta chain sequence along with its context. The sample is drawn from a study of technical replicates of blood from several donors. TCRdb's copy holds only in-frame clones and misses some; the assay was immunoSEQ multiplex PCR. The sample holds roughly 76,000 clones, approximately 94% seen once. This clonotype was obtained from a human donor in good health. Input material: T cells isolated from PBMCs.

The CDR3 nucleotides read TGTGCCAGCAGTGGACAGGAAGGTCGTGGCTACACCTTC. Encoded protein: CASSGQEGRGYTF. The V and J genes are TRBV6-5 and TRBJ1-2; 7 nucleotides align to TRBD1. CDR1 is MNHEY, CDR2 SVGAGI, per germline. This CDR3 region has 13 residues. V dropped 5 bases and J dropped 7; count of bases not matched to a gene: 7.